This record looks at one TCR beta chain sequence and its context. The target of this receptor is not known. Nothing much larger sits one base from this clone, and base qualities are not available. Ophthalmopathy patients had moderately to severely active disease, Clinical Activity Score of at least 3, NOSPECS grade of at least 4, and disease duration under 3 months. Anyone with other autoimmune diseases, uncontrolled infections, pregnancy or lactation was excluded from the study. Clinical symptoms, serum thyroxine, TRAb, thyroid ultrasound and orbital computed tomography formed the basis of the diagnosis. PBMCs were isolated from about 9.2 ml of fresh peripheral blood by Ficoll-Paque density gradient centrifugation. Trizol reagent was used to extract the total RNA, and its quality was then checked on an Agilent 2100 Bioanalyzer. This specimen belongs to a study of Graves' ophthalmopathy and Graves' hyperthyroidism (dated by TCRdb to 2016 to 2018). General notes on the study: Peripheral blood samples were taken at the time of initial diagnosis, before any treatment was given. To tell Graves' ophthalmopathy apart from Graves' hyperthyroidism, and to predict which patients would progress to ophthalmopathy, the study relied on TCR beta repertoire signatures. In total, approximately 130 blood samples were TCR-sequenced: 43 ophthalmopathy, approximately 75 hyperthyroidism and about 17 hyperthyroidism-to-ophthalmopathy patients. A discovery set of 100 patients (roughly 41 ophthalmopathy, 57 stable hyperthyroidism) was enrolled to explore V-J signatures distinguishing ophthalmopathy from hyperthyroidism. The independent validation cohort included around 19 hyperthyroidism patients plus 17 patients who later progressed from hyperthyroidism to ophthalmopathy. In roughly six hyperthyroidism patients, the T-cell repertoires found in thyroid tissue were compared with those found in blood. Once sampling was done, hyperthyroidism patients were given methimazole at a starting dose of 30 mg daily, while ophthalmopathy patients were given high-dose intravenous methylprednisolone. The roughly 90 discovery patients were divided at random into training and test sets in a 7:3 ratio.

On the study overall, not on this receptor specifically: No statistical method was used to predetermine the sample size, and group allocation was not hidden from the investigators. Most of the expanded thyroid clonotypes with a frequency above 0.001 were also detected in blood, and it was suggested that the thyroid immune response may be reflected by blood repertoires. The 13-signature model separated ophthalmopathy from stable hyperthyroidism with 85% to 90% sensitivity and around 81% specificity in cross-validation, and 80%/75% in the test set. In validation, the model predicted ophthalmopathy progression with less than 71% sensitivity and roughly 72% specificity; some 13 predicted patients were CT-confirmed with GO in a median of about 6.2 months.

For repertoire sequencing, TCR beta CDR3 regions were amplified from RNA transcripts. A first-round RT-PCR used HTBI primers with the Qiagen OneStep RT-PCR kit, followed by a second-round multiplex PCR, size selection and purification. Libraries were sequenced paired-end with 100 bp reads on an Illumina HiSeq2000. The original methods were these. SOAPnuke was used for read processing, and reads with adapters, uncalled bases, a mean Phred below 15, or no exact constant-primer or identifier match were discarded. High-quality paired reads were merged with COPE v1.2.5. Each unique nucleotide sequence was defined as a clonotype, and clonotypes were aligned to IMGT TRB V, D and J references with MiTCR v1.1. The analysis was limited to V-J combinations with a frequency above 0.0001, which together covered 99.2% of repertoires. A TCR clonal expansion and chaos score per V-J combination was defined as the ratio of F50 clonal expansion to chaos observed in the TCRdist matrix. Features were reduced by Welch's t-statistics and random forest to roughly 14 V-J combinations, which fed a naive Bayes classifier. Thyroid-blood repertoire similarity was quantified with the Morisita-Horn index. TCRdb applied fastp at Q25 and MiXCR to the public reads, then kept only in-frame beta chains. Rows merge per CDR3 protein into single entries with the most common DNA and genes. V and J calls and clone size were set by TCRdb, not the authors. This sample holds about 500,000 distinct CDR3 sequences; approximately 15% were observed only once. The ten largest account for 9.8% of the sample.

Input material: blood. The receptor comes from a woman aged 25 to 39 with Graves' ophthalmopathy. Donor details come from another sample of the same person, matched by shared clones.

For the CDR3, the sequence is CASSARSGGMIIEAFF. DNA sequence: TGTGCCAGCAGTGCCAGATCAGGCGGGATGATCATTGAAGCTTTCTTT. The V and J genes are TRBV6-1 and TRBJ1-1, with the D gene not clear enough to name. Sequences MNHNS (CDR1) and SASEGT (CDR2) are obtained from the germline V gene. The CDR3 runs 16 residues from the cysteine to the phenylalanine. The sequence is cut down to CDR3 DNA, 48 bases in frame from base 1. Trimming takes 4 bases from V and 7 bases from J, and the germline ends sit 22 bases apart.